This T cell receptor (beta chain) derives from a study of long-term antiretroviral therapy in people with HIV. General observations from the study: Information on adherence, resistance and therapy changes was unavailable.

This clone was counted a single time. Its antigen remains unknown. Looked up from germline, CDR1 is SGDLS and CDR2 is YYNGEE. Trimming pared 0 bases from V and 8 bases from J, leaving 8 bases between. The CDR3 extends over 12 amino acids. A v3.0 immunoSEQ assay was performed at survey level. Method: immunoSEQ multiplex PCR; TCRdb's copy keeps in-frame clones and lacks some. The sample contains roughly 23,000 clones, more than 75% of which appear only once. The sample consisted of unsorted PBMCs, taken 1.8 years before starting antiretroviral therapy. The chain couples TRBV9 to TRBJ1-1; TRBD1 is a possible D gene (5 bases). This clonotype was obtained from a woman aged 30 to 39 with HIV. The CDR3 coding sequence is TGTGCCAGCAGCGTAGTGAGGGGCGAAGCTTTCTTT. It is translated as CASSVVRGEAFF.